The present entry profiles one T cell receptor (beta chain) with its context. The use of a sample-barcoded 5' primer and a J-beta primer mix characterized a second PCR of 7 to 11 cycles. From the 5' RACE reads, TCRdb called clonotypes with MiXCR, one entry per CDR3 protein. The table lists about 1.8 million distinct CDR3 sequences, just under 50% of them singletons, with around 2.1% in the top ten. These data originate in a study of blood T cells in healthy people across ages. The CDR3 is made up of 16 amino acids. Germline V gives CDR1 SGHDN, CDR2 FVKESK. The J segment lost 7 bases and the V segment lost 1 base, leaving 10 bases of the junction unmatched.

Input material: blood. The TCR originated in a woman aged 40 to 50 in good health. V and J are TRBV14 and TRBJ2-3; TRBD1 matches 8 bases. The CDR3 spells CASSQVGGTGSNTQYF. The CDR3 DNA reads as TGTGCCAGCAGCCAAGTAGGCGGGACAGGCTCAAATACGCAGTATTTT.